This TCR beta chain was sequenced for a study of T cell responses to AZD1222 COVID-19 vaccine. Study outcomes and limitations: It was only 6 or 7 AZD1222 recipients who were seropositive at baseline. Females made up more of the donors, who were largely white British, and clonal diversity may have come out too low. Close to half of spike-specific TCRs reportedly recognize unmutated variant regions.

Here immunoSEQ multiplex PCR was the method, and the copy in TCRdb shows in-frame clones only, minus some. The sample contains roughly 60,000 clones, about 83% of which appear only once. Second doses were pooled across both intervals (about 4 or about 12 weeks). This CDR3 spans 15 amino acids. Looked up from germline, CDR1 is SGHRS and CDR2 is YFSETQ. J was trimmed by 5 bases and V by 2 bases; bases with no gene match: 7. About this clone itself: Its antigen is as yet unknown.

The receptor was derived from an adult who received the AZD1222 COVID-19 vaccine. V is TRBV5-1 and J is TRBJ1-1; 9 nucleotides agree with TRBD1. The sequencing used peripheral blood, collected 28 days after the second AZD1222 dose. This CDR3 is CASSLGQGRGTEAFF. DNA of the CDR3: TGCGCCAGCAGCTTAGGACAGGGGCGGGGAACTGAAGCTTTCTTT.